This T cell receptor beta chain was identified during a study of blood T cell repertoires in COVID-19 (dated by TCRdb to 2018 to 2020). With regard to the full study: Samples covering the acute and convalescent phases of COVID-19 were provided by collaborators in the United States, Italy and Spain. The prospective study material was composed of cDNA or gDNA derived from T cells, B-cell-depleted T cells, or PBMCs. Deeply sampled blood TCRbeta repertoires from subjects exposed to, actively infected with, or recovered from COVID-19 were included in the dataset. A freely available public database, intended as a resource for researchers studying the immune response to SARS-CoV-2, is where the repertoires were released. Samples came from the ongoing ImmuneRACE study (first 160 participants) plus 1,254 subjects from 6 global collaborators. Sample metadata almost always included a de-identified subject ID, COVID-19 status, age in years and sex. Where available, HLA class I and class II types were obtained from metadata supplied by the sample provider rather than from assay-based typing. General findings and caveats noted by the study authors: How much clinical and demographic metadata was included differed by source and by participant, and the metadata was provided uncurated.

Enrolling through a virtual design, the prospective study's participants ranged in age from roughly 18 to 95 years and lived across 24 United States geographic areas. Cohort assignment in the prospective study relied on participant-reported clinical history from a screening survey and a study questionnaire. In the prospective study, whole blood, serum and a nasopharyngeal or oropharyngeal swab were collected from each participant by mobile phlebotomists. Additional blood draws and questionnaires over a roughly two-month period could optionally be provided by prospective study participants. Prospective study blood samples were shipped either frozen or at room temperature before DNA extraction. TCRbeta CDR3 regions were amplified from genomic DNA using the immunoSEQ Assay, a bias-controlled multiplex PCR. Per the source publication's procedure: The number of nucleated cells in each sample was estimated from the amplification of reference gene primers within the assay. Sequence reads were collapsed and filtered to measure the absolute abundance of every unique TCRbeta CDR3 rearrangement. For each sample, productive Simpson clonality was calculated as the square root of Simpson's diversity index across productive rearrangements. Entries here come from immuneACCESS through TCRdb and include only in-frame sequences with V and J called. Some clones fail to appear in such tables; in the studies checked, an unresolved V gene covers under half of the shortfall, and the cause of the remainder is unknown. V, J and clone size derive from that table, while D and trimming were established from the DNA sequence. Recorded for this sample are under 300,000 clones; more than 75% of them occurred a single time. The leading ten clones occupy approximately 2.5% of the sample.

About this clone itself: Its antigen target is currently unknown. Within one base of it there is no much larger clone, and no base qualities were kept.

Taken from cysteine to phenylalanine, the CDR3 has 12 residues. The DNA shown is the 36-base CDR3, in frame from base 1. V was cut back by 6 bases and J by 7 bases, leaving a gap of 15 bases between them. From the germline V gene (reference sequence), CDR1 is GTSNPN and CDR2 is SVGIG. Recombination connected TRBV30 to TRBJ2-5; TRBD2 might be the D gene, on 6 matching bases. The sequence came from a woman aged 40 to 50 with acute COVID-19. Sequenced input: PBMCs or T cells enriched from blood (not recorded which). The nucleotide sequence reads TGTGCCTGCTCCCACGGGAGTTGGACCCAGTACTTC. Its translation reads: CACSHGSWTQYF.